Listed here are 30 T cell receptor beta chains from one sample, sequenced in a study of blood T cell repertoires in COVID-19. Clones were read by immunoSEQ multiplex PCR, and TCRdb kept only the in-frame ones, dropping some. The sample records about 210,000 clones, approximately 86% being singletons. The sequenced material came from PBMCs or T cells enriched from blood (not recorded which). These receptors came from a woman aged 25 to 39 who had been exposed to COVID-19.

The V gene is TRBV5-8, the J gene TRBJ1-2; the match to TRBD1 covers 8 bases. Germline CDR1 and CDR2: SGHTS and YDEGEE. The CDR3 consists of 14 residues. V dropped 0 bases and J dropped 8; count of bases not matched to a gene: 6. The CDR3, as DNA: TGTGCCAGCAGCTTGGGGACAGGGACTGGGGGCTACACCTTC. It is translated as CASSLGTGTGGYTF.

The V call is TRBV9, the J call TRBJ2-3, with a weak D call TRBD2 (6 bases). Trimming stripped 3 bases from V and 5 bases from J, with 22 bases between. This CDR3 is built from 17 residues. Looked up from germline, CDR1 is SGDLS and CDR2 is YYNGEE. As DNA, the CDR3 is TGTGCCAGCAGCGGGCCGATAATGGCGGGGTTGGAAGATACGCAGTATTTT. Amino acid sequence: CASSGPIMAGLEDTQYF.

The rearrangement joins TRBV19 to TRBJ1-3, with D hard to call. Trimming took off 5 bases at V and 0 bases at J, with 8 bases between the two ends. The CDR3 runs to 14 residues. The germline gives CDR1 LNHDA, CDR2 SQIVND (reference sequence). In nucleotides, the CDR3 is TGTGCCAGTAGTGTTTCCAGCTCTGGAAACACCATATATTTT. This translates into CASSVSSSGNTIYF.

The chain has TRBV6-5 and TRBJ1-6; D unresolved. The CDR3 length is 13 residues. Looked up from germline, CDR1 is MNHEY and CDR2 is SVGAGI. V dropped 8 bases and J dropped 7 bases, with 12 bases sitting between them. The CDR3 spells CASRTSNNSPLHF. CDR3 bases: TGTGCCAGCCGCACAAGTAACAATTCACCCCTCCACTTT.

The chain has TRBV5-1 and TRBJ2-7; a weak D match, TRBD1 (5 bases). V lost 4 bases and J lost 5, with 10 bases in between. The CDR3 runs 12 residues. In germline, CDR1 is SGHRS, CDR2 YFSETQ. For the CDR3, the DNA is TGCGCCAGCAGCCAAGACAGAAACGAGCAGTACTTC. Translation gives CASSQDRNEQYF.

This clone qualifies as medium-sized. The V call is TRBV24-1, the J call TRBJ2-3; D is unresolved. The CDR3 runs 14 residues. Germline CDR1 and CDR2: KGHDR and SFDVKD. With 5 bases removed from V and 2 bases from J, the gap between germline ends came to 10 bases. The CDR3 loop reads CATSGDTFTDTQYF. As DNA, the CDR3 is TGTGCCACCAGTGGCGACACCTTCACAGATACGCAGTATTTT.

V and J are TRBV11-2 and TRBJ2-4, with TRBD1 as a possible D gene (6 bases). The germline gives CDR1 SGHAT, CDR2 FQNNGV. CDR3 length: 14 amino acids. The V end lost 3 bases, the J end lost 8 bases, and 14 bases lay between the germline ends. The CDR3 sequence: CASSLLDRQDIQYF. For the CDR3, the DNA is TGTGCCAGCAGCTTGCTGGACAGACAGGACATTCAGTACTTC. The variable domain in full, completed from reference TRBV11-2 and TRBJ2-4, reads EAGVAQSPRYKIIEKRQSVAFWCNPISGHATLYWYQQILGQGPKLLIQFQNNGVVDDSQLPKDRFSAERLKGVDSTLKIQPAKLEDSAVYLCASSLLDRQDIQYFGAGTRLSVL.

The chain has TRBV10-3 and TRBJ2-2; possibly TRBD2 for D (5 bases). This CDR3 spans 14 amino acids. Trimming took 11 bases from V and 6 from J, leaving 19 bases between them. Per the germline V gene, CDR1 is ENHRY and CDR2 is SYGVKD. The CDR3 DNA sequence: TGTGCCGCTAGCCCCCACGGGGAAGCCGGGGAGCTGTTTTTT. It specifies CAASPHGEAGELFF.

The chain recombines TRBV7-2 with TRBJ2-5; the D gene is possibly TRBD2 (7 bases). This CDR3 is built from 14 residues. The V gene lost 5 bases and the J gene lost 1 base, with 11 bases spanning the gap. Germline loops: CDR1 SGHTA, CDR2 FQGNSA. The CDR3 loop reads CASSTRGLQETQYF. The DNA of the CDR3 is TGTGCCAGCAGCACGCGGGGGCTCCAAGAGACCCAGTACTTC.

The rearrangement links TRBV5-1 to TRBJ2-7; 10 bases are a match to TRBD1. The length of the CDR3 is 15 residues. Trimming removed 4 bases from V and 3 bases from J; junction bases left unmatched: 7. The germline V gene has CDR1 SGHRS and CDR2 YFSETQ. The CDR3 DNA reads as TGCGCCAGCAGCCGGGGACAGGGGACCTTCTACGAGCAGTACTTC. Its translation is CASSRGQGTFYEQYF.

The CDR3 spells CATSDSRGRQETQYF. The CDR3 DNA is TGTGCCACCAGTGATTCCAGGGGGCGTCAAGAGACCCAGTACTTC. The chain carries TRBV24-1 and TRBJ2-5, with 8 bases matching TRBD1. V lost 2 bases and J lost 2; bases outside the gene matches: 3. CDR1 KGHDR and CDR2 SFDVKD come from the germline V gene. The CDR3 spans 15 residues.

This chain joins TRBV30 and TRBJ1-2; D is uncertain. The germline V gene encodes CDR1 GTSNPN and CDR2 SVGIG (reference sequence). V lost 0 bases to trimming and J lost 0 bases, with 5 bases between them. The CDR3 spans 13 residues. This CDR3 reads CAWSVRANYGYTF. CDR3 sequence (DNA): TGTGCCTGGAGTGTACGAGCTAACTATGGCTACACCTTC. The whole variable domain, filled in from reference TRBV30 and TRBJ1-2, reads SQTIHQWPATLVQPVGSPLSLECTVEGTSNPNLYWYRQAAGRGLQLLFYSVGIGQISSEVPQNLSASRPQDRQFILSSKKLLLSDSGFYLCAWSVRANYGYTFGSGTRLTVV.

The chain joins TRBV6-5 to TRBJ1-1, with a possible D match to TRBD1 (5 bases). The CDR3 consists of 13 residues. The germline gives CDR1 MNHEY, CDR2 SVGAGI. V was cut by 6 bases and J by 6 bases, with 14 bases left in between. The CDR3 here is CASSSRDSSEAFF. For the CDR3, the DNA is TGTGCCAGCAGCAGCCGGGACTCATCTGAAGCTTTCTTT.

The rearrangement links TRBV5-6 to TRBJ2-7; TRBD1 agrees at 7 bases. The CDR3 totals 14 residues. CDR1 is SGHDT, CDR2 YYEEEE, per germline. With 4 bases clipped from V and 2 bases from J, the junction kept 6 bases outside the gene matches. The chain's CDR3 is CASSPGDSPYEQYF. Here the CDR3 DNA reads TGTGCCAGCAGCCCAGGGGACAGCCCCTACGAGCAGTACTTC.

The chain employs TRBV5-4 and TRBJ1-2; tentative D call: TRBD1 (5 bases). The germline gives CDR1 SGHNT, CDR2 YYREEE (reference sequence). With 0 bases removed from V and 8 bases from J, the gap between germline ends came to 14 bases. CDR3 size: 14 residues. CDR3 loop: CASSLEQGGRGYTF. CDR3 nucleotide sequence: TGTGCCAGCAGCTTGGAGCAGGGCGGACGGGGCTACACCTTC.

The chain couples TRBV5-6 to TRBJ2-1; 7 nucleotides line up with TRBD1. The CDR3 runs 16 residues. CDR1 is SGHDT and CDR2 is YYEEEE in the germline V gene. With V trimmed by 6 bases and J by 0 bases, 9 bases remained unmatched. The CDR3 DNA reads as TGTGCCAGCACCCCCAGACAGGGAAGCTCCTACAATGAGCAGTTCTTC. Translating gives CASTPRQGSSYNEQFF. The full variable domain, with the rest looked up from reference TRBV5-6 and TRBJ2-1, is DAGVTQSPTHLIKTRGQQVTLRCSPKSGHDTVSWYQQALGQGPQFIFQYYEEEERQRGNFPDRFSGHQFPNYSSELNVNALLLGDSALYLCASTPRQGSSYNEQFFGPGTRLTVL.

J is TRBJ1-2 and V is TRBV5-1; D might be TRBD1 (5 bases). Looked up from germline, CDR1 is SGHRS and CDR2 is YFSETQ. V was pared by 2 bases and J by 3 bases, with 8 bases between. The CDR3 is made up of 13 amino acids. The DNA of the CDR3 is TGCGCCAGCAGCTTAAGGGGATACTATGGCTACACCTTC. This encodes CASSLRGYYGYTF.

The chain combines TRBV29-1 with TRBJ2-1, with TRBD1 matching over 9 bases. The CDR3 runs 14 residues. CDR1 and CDR2 (germline): SQVTM, ANQGSEA. The V and J ends lost 3 bases and 10 bases, in that order; junction bases with no gene match: 10. Written as DNA, the CDR3 is TGCAGCGTTGAGCGGGTGACAGGGGGGGCAGAGCAGTTCTTC. This sequence encodes CSVERVTGGAEQFF.

J is TRBJ2-3 and V is TRBV7-8; the match to TRBD2 covers 8 bases. The V and J ends lost 3 bases and 5 bases, in that order; junction bases with no gene match: 13. Germline V gene lookup returns CDR1 SGHVS and CDR2 FQNEAQ. This CDR3 region has 17 residues. The CDR3 reads CASSFAGTGGLEDTQYF. Written as DNA, the CDR3 is TGTGCCAGCAGCTTCGCGGGGACGGGGGGGTTAGAAGATACGCAGTATTTT.

V is TRBV5-1 and J is TRBJ1-4, with 8 bases matching TRBD1. J gave up 8 bases and V 3 bases, and 6 bases lay outside the gene matches. Germline CDR1 reads SGHRS; CDR2 reads YFSETQ. CDR3 size: 14 residues. DNA of the CDR3: TGCGCCAGCAGCTCTCGACAGGGGAACGAAAAACTGTTTTTT. Encoded protein: CASSSRQGNEKLFF.

The gene calls are TRBV5-5 and TRBJ2-1, with 14 bases that match TRBD2. V trimming: 5 bases; J trimming: 3 bases; junction bases outside the gene matches: 13. Germline values: CDR1 SGHKS, CDR2 YYEKEE (reference sequence). The CDR3 spans 19 residues. The CDR3, as DNA: TGTGCCAGCAGTTATTGGGGACCGGGACTAGCGGGGGTCTACAATGAGCAGTTCTTC. It encodes CASSYWGPGLAGVYNEQFF.

V gene TRBV15 combines with J gene TRBJ1-3; no firm D call. V was shortened by 0 bases and J by 9 bases, with 6 bases between the two germline ends. Germline V gene sequence: CDR1 LNHNV, CDR2 YYDKDF (reference sequence). The CDR3 has 12 residues. The CDR3 region has the DNA TGTGCCACCAGCAGAGATTCGGGCACCATATATTTT. Encoded protein: CATSRDSGTIYF.

A remark on this clone: Compared with germline, one end of the junction differs, possibly owing to a read error. V gene TRBV6-1 combines with J gene TRBJ2-7; D uncertain. This CDR3 region has 12 residues. Germline V gives CDR1 MNHNS, CDR2 SASEGT. CDR3 sequence reads: CASGEQDYEQYF. The DNA for the CDR3 is TGTGCCAGCGGTGAGCAGGACTACGAGCAGTACTTC.

Only one count was recorded for this clone. The chain carries TRBV19 and TRBJ2-3; D may be TRBD2 (7 bases). V was clipped by 6 bases and J by 3 bases, with 16 bases between them. CDR3 length: 15 residues. Germline assignment: CDR1 LNHDA and CDR2 SQIVND (reference sequence). CDR3 sequence: CASSLGGGGTDTQYF. In DNA, the CDR3 is TGTGCCAGTAGCCTGGGGGGCGGGGGAACAGATACGCAGTATTTT.

The chain is built from TRBV15 and TRBJ2-3; tentatively, D is TRBD1 (6 bases). V was cut by 4 bases and J by 4 bases, with 12 bases left in between. This CDR3 contains 14 residues. Germline V lookup: CDR1 LNHNV, CDR2 YYDKDF (reference sequence). CDR3 sequence reads: CATSTEGTPDTQYF. CDR3 bases: TGTGCCACCAGCACTGAAGGGACACCAGATACGCAGTATTTT.

The chain has TRBV18 and TRBJ2-7; D is unresolved. In germline, CDR1 is KGHSH, CDR2 LQKENI. The CDR3 is 13 residues long. The V and J ends lost 1 base and 2 bases respectively, with 6 bases between them. CDR3 coding DNA: TGTGCCAGCTCACCACTAGTTACCTACGAGCAGTACTTC. Its protein product is CASSPLVTYEQYF.

V gene TRBV3-1 (or the pseudogene TRBV3-2) combines with J gene TRBJ1-2; 10 nucleotides line up with TRBD1. With V trimmed by 4 bases and J by 11 bases, 4 bases remained unmatched. The CDR3 extends over 12 amino acids. Germline-derived CDR1 and CDR2 are LGHDT and YNNKEL (reference sequence). The CDR3 spells CASSRRDRGYTF. The CDR3 coding sequence is TGTGCCAGCAGCCGGAGGGACAGGGGTTACACCTTC.

This clone has just one count. The genes are TRBV3-1 (or the pseudogene TRBV3-2) and TRBJ2-4, with 7 positions matching TRBD2. Germline assignment: CDR1 LGHDT and CDR2 YNNKEL (reference sequence). The CDR3 has 14 residues. V trimming: 3 bases; J trimming: 8 bases; junction bases outside the gene matches: 7. The CDR3 nucleotides read TGTGCCAGCAGCCAGCGGGGGTCGGGGGACATTCAGTACTTC. This translates into CASSQRGSGDIQYF.

V and J are TRBV7-9 and TRBJ2-7, with a possible D match to TRBD2 (6 bases). Germline CDR1 and CDR2: SEHNR and FQNEAQ (reference sequence). With 8 bases removed from V and 3 bases from J, the gap between germline ends came to 20 bases. The CDR3 is 15 residues long. CDR3: CASGTRDSAFYEQYF. The CDR3 nucleotides are TGTGCCAGCGGGACCCGGGACTCAGCCTTCTACGAGCAGTACTTC.

The chain combines TRBV2 with TRBJ2-1, with 10 nucleotides matching TRBD2. After removal of 6 bases from V and 2 bases from J, the junction contained 4 bases not matched to a gene. This CDR3 is built from 15 residues. From germline, CDR1 is SNHLY and CDR2 FYNNEI. CDR3 loop: CASRESGGAYNEQFF. CDR3 DNA: TGTGCCAGCAGAGAGAGCGGGGGGGCCTACAATGAGCAGTTCTTC.